A selection of T cell receptor beta chains follows, all from one sample in a study of PD-1 blockade in mismatch repair-deficient tumors. Profiled with immunoSEQ multiplex PCR; TCRdb holds only in-frame clones, not every one. The table includes tens of thousands of clones, around 85% detected once. The sample here was peripheral blood, taken roughly 21 weeks after starting pembrolizumab. The receptors shown here come from an adult with mismatch repair-deficient cancer. Both conserved end residues are part of each CDR3. D genes are given only for firm matches. Size is stated for part of the rows, as once, few or many counts, or as a class when the clone is expanded.

TRBV10-2	TRBJ1-1	.	.	CASSEGPRGPVFF	TGCGCCAGCAGTGAAGGGCCCCGAGGACCAGTTTTCTTT
TRBV16	TRBJ2-1	.	.	CASSQFNEQFF	TGTGCCAGCAGCCAATTTAATGAGCAGTTCTTC
TRBV10-2	TRBJ1-4	TRBD1	.	CASRDPTGGLANEKLFF	TGCGCCAGCAGGGACCCGACAGGGGGTTTAGCTAATGAAAAACTGTTTTTT
TRBV7-9	TRBJ2-1	.	.	CASSPGARPYNEQFF	TGTGCCAGCAGCCCCGGCGCCCGGCCCTACAATGAGCAGTTCTTC
TRBV29-1	TRBJ1-2	.	.	CSVVAVANYGYTF	TGCAGCGTTGTGGCTGTAGCTAACTATGGCTACACCTTC
TRBV7-6	TRBJ2-2	.	.	CASSHSAGKYTGELFF	TGTGCCAGCAGCCACTCGGCGGGAAAATACACCGGGGAGCTGTTTTTT
TRBV5-1	TRBJ1-5	TRBD1	.	CASSWGDRDNQPQHF	TGCGCCAGCAGCTGGGGGGACAGGGACAATCAGCCCCAGCATTTT
TRBV5-6	TRBJ2-1	.	.	CASSLVFLYNEQFF	TGTGCCAGCAGCTTGGTTTTTCTCTACAATGAGCAGTTCTTC
TRBV7-9	TRBJ2-1	.	.	CASSFEDRRGEQFF	TGTGCCAGCAGCTTCGAAGACAGGCGCGGTGAGCAGTTCTTC
TRBV7-3	TRBJ2-7	.	.	CASSLKIGGGKDEQYF	TGTGCCAGCAGCTTAAAGATTGGAGGCGGGAAGGACGAGCAGTACTTC
TRBV19	TRBJ1-5	.	.	CASSTTGSNQPQHF	TGTGCCAGTAGTACAACAGGGTCCAATCAGCCCCAGCATTTT
TRBV6-6	TRBJ2-5	TRBD1	.	CASSDDRAETQYF	TGTGCCAGCAGCGACGACAGGGCGGAGACCCAGTACTTC
TRBV19	TRBJ1-5	TRBD1	.	CASSLRDRGQRNQPQHF	TGTGCCAGTAGTCTCCGGGACAGGGGGCAACGCAATCAGCCCCAGCATTTT
TRBV11-2	TRBJ1-3	.	.	CASSSRLSGNTIYF	TGTGCCAGCAGCAGCCGACTCTCTGGAAACACCATATATTTT
TRBV28	TRBJ2-2	TRBD1	.	CAIPTSGTANTGELFF	TGTGCCATCCCGACTTCCGGGACAGCTAACACCGGGGAGCTGTTTTTT
TRBV7-2	TRBJ1-5	.	.	CASSLGPGTNQPQHF	TGTGCCAGCAGCCTTGGCCCAGGAACCAATCAGCCCCAGCATTTT
TRBV11-2	TRBJ2-1	TRBD2	.	CASSLLAGGPFNEQFF	TGTGCCAGCAGCTTACTAGCGGGAGGGCCCTTCAATGAGCAGTTCTTC
TRBV5-1	TRBJ2-5	TRBD1	.	CASSFGTAQFGETQYF	TGCGCCAGCAGCTTCGGGACAGCCCAATTCGGGGAGACCCAGTACTTC
TRBV7-2	TRBJ2-1	TRBD2	.	CASSLGLAAGGPSGEQFF	TGTGCCAGCAGCTTAGGTCTGGCGGCGGGAGGGCCCTCGGGTGAGCAGTTCTTC
TRBV15	TRBJ1-1	.	few	CATSRERKNTEAFF	TGTGCCACCAGCAGAGAGCGGAAGAACACTGAAGCTTTCTTT
TRBV5-4	TRBJ2-5	TRBD2	.	CASSLRLAGGPSETQYF	TGTGCCAGCAGCTTGAGGCTAGCGGGAGGGCCGTCGGAGACCCAGTACTTC
TRBV19	TRBJ2-3	TRBD2	once	CASSPGTSGRKGYRTDTQYF	TGTGCCAGTAGTCCGGGGACTAGCGGGAGAAAAGGTTATCGCACAGATACGCAGTATTTT
TRBV6-1	TRBJ2-3	.	.	CASSEVAGPLDTQYF	TGTGCCAGCAGTGAAGTGGCAGGGCCCTTGGATACGCAGTATTTT
TRBV7-9	TRBJ1-1	.	.	CASSLGRVGTEAFF	TGTGCCAGCAGCTTAGGCAGGGTTGGTACTGAAGCTTTCTTT
TRBV6-6	TRBJ1-3	.	.	CASSYSAGPGNTIYF	TGTGCCAGCAGTTACTCGGCTGGTCCTGGAAACACCATATATTTT
TRBV11-3	TRBJ2-1	.	.	CASSQRRSYNEQFF	TGTGCCAGCAGCCAGCGGCGCTCCTACAATGAGCAGTTCTTC
TRBV11-3	TRBJ2-7	.	.	CASSLQTEGQYF	TGTGCCAGCAGCCTACAGACGGAAGGGCAGTACTTC
TRBV6-5	TRBJ1-2	TRBD1	.	CASSYFQEGAYGYTF	TGTGCCAGCAGTTACTTTCAGGAGGGGGCATATGGCTACACCTTC
TRBV14	TRBJ2-1	TRBD2	.	CASSPTRLAAYNEQFF	TGTGCCAGCAGCCCCACCCGACTAGCGGCCTACAATGAGCAGTTCTTC